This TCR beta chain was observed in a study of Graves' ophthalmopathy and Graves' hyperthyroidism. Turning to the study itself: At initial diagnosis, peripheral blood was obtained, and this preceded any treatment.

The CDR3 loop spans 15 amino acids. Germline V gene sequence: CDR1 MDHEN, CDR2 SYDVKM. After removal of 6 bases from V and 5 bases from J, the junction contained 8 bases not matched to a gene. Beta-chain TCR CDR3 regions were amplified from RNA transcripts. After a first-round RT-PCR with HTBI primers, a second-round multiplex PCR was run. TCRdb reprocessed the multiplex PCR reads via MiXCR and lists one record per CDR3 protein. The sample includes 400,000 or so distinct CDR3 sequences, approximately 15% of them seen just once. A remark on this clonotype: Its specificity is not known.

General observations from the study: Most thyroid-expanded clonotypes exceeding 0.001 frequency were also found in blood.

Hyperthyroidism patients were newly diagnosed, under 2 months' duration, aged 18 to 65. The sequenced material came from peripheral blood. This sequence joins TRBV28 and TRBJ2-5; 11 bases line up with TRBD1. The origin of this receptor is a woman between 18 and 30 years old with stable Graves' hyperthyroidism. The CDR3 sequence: CASRLGQGAGETQYF. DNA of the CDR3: TGTGCCAGCAGACTTGGACAGGGGGCGGGGGAGACCCAGTACTTC.